This T cell receptor beta chain was profiled in a study of T cells in Graves' hyperthyroidism and ophthalmopathy. Patients were aged 18 to 65, had disease duration under 2 months, and had newly diagnosed hyperthyroidism. Pregnant or lactating patients were excluded, as were those with uncontrolled infection or other autoimmune disease. Notes on this clonotype: Its antigen is still unknown. At one end, the junction sequence differs from germline, possibly due to a read error.

Points from the study as a whole: The model identified upcoming ophthalmopathy a median approximately six months ahead of onset.

This CDR3 spans 15 amino acids. Germline loops: CDR1 SEHNR, CDR2 FQNEAQ (reference sequence). Amplification yielded TCR beta CDR3 regions, with RNA transcripts as the source. Initially, a first-round RT-PCR of the TCR CDR3 employed the HTBI primer set. One entry per CDR3 protein results from TCRdb running MiXCR on the multiplex PCR reads. The sample lists more than 500,000 distinct CDR3 sequences, around 15% occurring once. The source material was blood. The chain joins TRBV7-9 to TRBJ2-7, with 10 bases identical to TRBD2. This TCR derives from a woman aged 30 to 39 with Graves' hyperthyroidism. CDR3: CASSLELAGAGEQYF. For the CDR3, the DNA is TGCGCCAGCAGCTTAGAGCTAGCGGGAGCGGGCGAGCAGTACTTC.